This T cell receptor beta chain appears in the sequencing data of a study of blood T cell repertoires in COVID-19 (dated by TCRdb to about 2020). A note on the overall study: The collaborator samples originated in the United States, Italy and Spain and spanned the acute and convalescent phases of COVID-19. Samples were obtained from the ongoing ImmuneRACE study (first 160 participants) and from about 1,300 subjects provided by 6 global collaborators. Sample metadata almost always included a de-identified subject ID, COVID-19 status, age in years and sex. Where available, HLA class I and class II types were obtained from metadata supplied by the sample provider rather than from assay-based typing. The prospective study material was composed of cDNA or gDNA derived from T cells, B-cell-depleted T cells, or PBMCs. The repertoires were released in a freely available public database intended as a resource for research on the immune response to SARS-CoV-2. The dataset comprised deeply sampled blood TCRbeta repertoires from subjects exposed to, actively infected with, or recovered from COVID-19. Broader findings and caveats from the paper: How much clinical and demographic metadata was included differed by source and by participant, and the metadata was provided uncurated.

Each collaborating institution followed its own protocols to collect whole blood in K2EDTA tubes. For TCRbeta analysis, collaborators shipped samples as frozen whole blood, isolated PBMCs, or DNA extracted from either of those sample types. As regards this clone: What this receptor recognizes is not known. Per-nucleotide qualities are absent, and no much larger clonotype sits a single base away.

V ends up 2 bases short and J 5 bases short, with an unmatched junction base count of 6. The CDR3 measures 15 amino acids from cysteine to phenylalanine. Only the CDR3 DNA stays, 45 bases, in frame from base 1. CDR1 and CDR2 (KGHSH, LQKENI) derive from the germline V gene. TCRbeta CDR3 regions were amplified from genomic DNA by means of the immunoSEQ Assay, a bias-controlled multiplex PCR. Regarding the original processing steps: Within the assay, amplification of reference gene primers was used to estimate how many nucleated cells each sample contained. To quantify the absolute abundance of each unique TCRbeta CDR3 rearrangement, sequence reads were collapsed and filtered. For each sample, productive Simpson clonality was calculated by taking the square root of Simpson's diversity index across productive rearrangements. TCRdb provides this immuneACCESS table in a form limited to in-frame rearrangements. Some clones are lacking; in checked studies, under half of them reflect an unresolved V gene, and why the rest are absent is not known. The DNA gave D and trimming, while V, J and clone size come from that table. This sample comprises 150,000 to 200,000 clones, more than 80% of them detected only once. The ten most abundant clones make up roughly a tenth of the sample.

The V and J segments used are TRBV18 and TRBJ1-1, and TRBD1 matches 9 of the central bases. Sequenced: peripheral blood. This clonotype was obtained from a human donor in a cohort sampled during active COVID-19. The bases are TGTGCCAGCTCACCAAACGACAGGGGGTATACTGAAGCTTTCTTT. Translated, it gives CASSPNDRGYTEAFF.